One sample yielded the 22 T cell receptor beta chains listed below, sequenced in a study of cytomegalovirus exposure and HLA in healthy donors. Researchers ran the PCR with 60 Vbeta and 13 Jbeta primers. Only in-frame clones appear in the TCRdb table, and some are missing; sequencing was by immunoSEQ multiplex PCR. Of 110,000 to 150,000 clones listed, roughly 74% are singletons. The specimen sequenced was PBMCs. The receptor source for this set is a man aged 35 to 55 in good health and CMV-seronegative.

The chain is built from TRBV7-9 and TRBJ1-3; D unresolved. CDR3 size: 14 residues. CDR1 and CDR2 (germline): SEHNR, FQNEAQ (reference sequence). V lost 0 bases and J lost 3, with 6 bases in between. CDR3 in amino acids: CASSLAGDGNTIYF. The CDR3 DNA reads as TGTGCCAGCAGCTTAGCCGGGGATGGAAACACCATATATTTT. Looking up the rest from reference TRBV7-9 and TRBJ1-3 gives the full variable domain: DTGVSQNPRHKITKRGQNVTFRCDPISEHNRLYWYRQTLGQGPEFLTYFQNEAQLEKSRLLSDRFSAERPKGSFSTLEIQRTEQGDSAMYLCASSLAGDGNTIYFGEGSWLTVV.

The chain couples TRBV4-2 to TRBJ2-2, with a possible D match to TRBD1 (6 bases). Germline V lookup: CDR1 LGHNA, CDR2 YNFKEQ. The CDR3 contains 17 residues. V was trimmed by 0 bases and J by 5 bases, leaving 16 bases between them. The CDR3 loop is CASSQEDKGVGTGELFF. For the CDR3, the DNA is TGTGCCAGCAGCCAAGAAGATAAGGGGGTGGGGACCGGGGAGCTGTTTTTT.

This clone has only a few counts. CDR3: CASSNGQGMGDIQYF. Here the CDR3 DNA reads TGCGCCAGCAGCAATGGACAGGGGATGGGGGACATTCAGTACTTC. V gene TRBV4-1 combines with J gene TRBJ2-4, with 9 bases lining up with TRBD1. The CDR3 covers 15 residues. Germline lookup yields CDR1 MGHRA and CDR2 YSYEKL. V shed 5 bases, J shed 8 bases, and the junction held 10 bases outside the gene matches.

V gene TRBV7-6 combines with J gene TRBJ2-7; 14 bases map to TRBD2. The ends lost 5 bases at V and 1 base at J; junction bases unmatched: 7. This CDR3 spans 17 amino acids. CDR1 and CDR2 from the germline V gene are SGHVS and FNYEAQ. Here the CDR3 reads CASSGGLAGDFSYEQYF. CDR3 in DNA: TGTGCCAGCAGCGGGGGACTAGCGGGGGATTTTTCCTACGAGCAGTACTTC.

CDR3 in amino acids: CASRGQGPGETQYF. In DNA form, the CDR3 reads TGTGCCAGCAGGGGACAGGGGCCCGGGGAGACCCAGTACTTC. The chain carries TRBV2 and TRBJ2-5, with 10 bases identical to TRBD1. CDR1 and CDR2 (germline): SNHLY, FYNNEI. The CDR3 extends over 14 amino acids. Trimming took 6 bases from V and 5 from J; bases not matched to a gene: 6.

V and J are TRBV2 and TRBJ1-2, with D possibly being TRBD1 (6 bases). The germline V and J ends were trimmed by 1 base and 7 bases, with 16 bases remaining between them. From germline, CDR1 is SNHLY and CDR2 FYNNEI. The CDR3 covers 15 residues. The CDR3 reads CASSEGDNFPSGYTF. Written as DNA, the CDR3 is TGTGCCAGCAGTGAAGGGGACAACTTTCCTAGTGGCTACACCTTC.

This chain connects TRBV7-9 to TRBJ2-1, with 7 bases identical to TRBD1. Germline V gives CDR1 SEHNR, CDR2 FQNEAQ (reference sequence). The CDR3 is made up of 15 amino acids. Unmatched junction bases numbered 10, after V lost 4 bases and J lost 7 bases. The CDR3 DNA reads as TGTGCCAGCAGCTACTACAGGGGCATGAAGAATGAGCAGTTCTTC. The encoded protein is CASSYYRGMKNEQFF.

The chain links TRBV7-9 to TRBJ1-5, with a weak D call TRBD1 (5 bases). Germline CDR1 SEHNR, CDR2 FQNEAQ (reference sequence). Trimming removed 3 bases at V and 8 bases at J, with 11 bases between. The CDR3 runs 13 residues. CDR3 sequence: CASSFGGLEPQHF. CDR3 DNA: TGTGCCAGCAGCTTCGGGGGGTTGGAGCCCCAGCATTTT.

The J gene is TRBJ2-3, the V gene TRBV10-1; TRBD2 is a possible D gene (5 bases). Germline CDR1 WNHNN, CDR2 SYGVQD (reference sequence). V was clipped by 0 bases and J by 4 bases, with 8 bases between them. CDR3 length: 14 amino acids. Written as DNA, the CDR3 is TGCGCCAGCAGTGAGTCAAGGAGGCCAGATACGCAGTATTTT. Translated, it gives CASSESRRPDTQYF.

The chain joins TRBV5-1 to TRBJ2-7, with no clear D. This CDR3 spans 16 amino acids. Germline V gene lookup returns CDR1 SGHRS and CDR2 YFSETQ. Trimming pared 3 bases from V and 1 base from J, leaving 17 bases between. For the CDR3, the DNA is TGCGCCAGCAGCTCAACAGCCCGAGAGATGTCCTACGAGCAGTACTTC. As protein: CASSSTAREMSYEQYF.

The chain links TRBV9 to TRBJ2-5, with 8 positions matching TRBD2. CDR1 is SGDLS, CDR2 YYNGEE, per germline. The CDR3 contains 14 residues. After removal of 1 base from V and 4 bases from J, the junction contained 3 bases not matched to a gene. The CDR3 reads CASSVSSGGETQYF. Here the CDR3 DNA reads TGTGCCAGCAGCGTATCCAGCGGGGGAGAGACCCAGTACTTC.

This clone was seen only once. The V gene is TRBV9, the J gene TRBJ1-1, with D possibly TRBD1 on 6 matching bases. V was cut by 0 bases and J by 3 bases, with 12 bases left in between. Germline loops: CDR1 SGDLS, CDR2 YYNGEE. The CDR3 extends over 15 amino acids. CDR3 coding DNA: TGTGCCAGCAGCGTAGAACAAGGGACATACACTGAAGCTTTCTTT. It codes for CASSVEQGTYTEAFF. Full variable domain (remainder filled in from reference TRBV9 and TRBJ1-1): DSGVTQTPKHLITATGQRVTLRCSPRSGDLSVYWYQQSLDQGLQFLIQYYNGEERAKGNILERFSAQQFPDLHSELNLSSLELGDSALYFCASSVEQGTYTEAFFGQGTRLTVV.

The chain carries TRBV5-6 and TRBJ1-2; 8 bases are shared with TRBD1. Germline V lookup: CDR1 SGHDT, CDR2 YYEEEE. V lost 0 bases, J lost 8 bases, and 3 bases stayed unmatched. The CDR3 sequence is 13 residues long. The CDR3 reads CASSLGQGQGYTF. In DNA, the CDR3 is TGTGCCAGCAGCTTGGGACAGGGGCAGGGCTACACCTTC.

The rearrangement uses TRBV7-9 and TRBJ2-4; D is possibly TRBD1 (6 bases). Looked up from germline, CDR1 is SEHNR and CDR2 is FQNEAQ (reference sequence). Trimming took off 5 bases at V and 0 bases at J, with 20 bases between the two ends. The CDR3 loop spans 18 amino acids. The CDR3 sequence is CASSPGAGTQLAKNIQYF. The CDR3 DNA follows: TGTGCCAGCAGCCCCGGGGCCGGGACACAGCTAGCCAAAAACATTCAGTACTTC.

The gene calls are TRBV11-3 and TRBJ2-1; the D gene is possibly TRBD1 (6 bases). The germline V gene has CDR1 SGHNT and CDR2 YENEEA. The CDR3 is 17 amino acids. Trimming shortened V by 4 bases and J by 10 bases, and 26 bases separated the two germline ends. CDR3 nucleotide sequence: TGTGCCAGCAGCTCGGGCGGAAGCTACAGGGTTGCAGGGGAGCAGTTCTTC. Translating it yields CASSSGGSYRVAGEQFF.

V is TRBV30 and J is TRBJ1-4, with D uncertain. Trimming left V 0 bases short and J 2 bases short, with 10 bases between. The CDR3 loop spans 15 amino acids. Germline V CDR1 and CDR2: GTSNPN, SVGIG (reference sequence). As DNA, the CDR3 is TGTGCCTGGAGTGTATTCCAGGCGACTAATGAAAAACTGTTTTTT. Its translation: CAWSVFQATNEKLFF.

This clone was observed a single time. The CDR3 DNA is TGTGCCAGCAGTCAGGGGGCTGGATACGAGCAGTACTTC. It translates to CASSQGAGYEQYF. The chain couples TRBV6-6 to TRBJ2-7, with TRBD1 matching 8 bases. Germline V gene sequence: CDR1 MNHNY, CDR2 SVGAGI (reference sequence). The trim removed 5 bases at V and 4 bases at J, leaving 4 bases unmatched. This CDR3 has 13 amino acids.

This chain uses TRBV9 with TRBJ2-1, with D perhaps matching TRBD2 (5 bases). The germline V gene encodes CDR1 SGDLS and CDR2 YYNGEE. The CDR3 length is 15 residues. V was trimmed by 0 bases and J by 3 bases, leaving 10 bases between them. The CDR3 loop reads CASSVGLGVYNEQFF. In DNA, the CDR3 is TGTGCCAGCAGCGTAGGACTGGGAGTCTACAATGAGCAGTTCTTC.

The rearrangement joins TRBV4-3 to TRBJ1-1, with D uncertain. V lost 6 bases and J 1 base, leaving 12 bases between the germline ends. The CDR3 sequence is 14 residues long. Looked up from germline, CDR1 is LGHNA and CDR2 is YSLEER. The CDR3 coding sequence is TGCGCCAGCAGTCCGAACCCCGGGAACACTGAAGCTTTCTTT. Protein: CASSPNPGNTEAFF.

The DNA of the CDR3 is TGTGCCAGCAGGATAGGGGGGAGGGGCGGAACTGAAGCTTTCTTT. Residues: CASRIGGRGGTEAFF. V and J are TRBV28 and TRBJ1-1; maybe TRBD1 (6 bases). The CDR3 sequence is 15 residues long. Trimming removed 6 bases at V and 5 bases at J, with 19 bases between. From germline, CDR1 is MDHEN and CDR2 SYDVKM.

The CDR3 DNA follows: TGTGCCAGCAGTTACGAGGGGGAGAATGAAAAACTGTTTTTT. The encoded protein is CASSYEGENEKLFF. The V and J genes are TRBV6-5 and TRBJ1-4, with D maybe TRBD1 (6 bases). This CDR3 is 14 amino acids long. Germline V CDR1 and CDR2: MNHEY, SVGAGI. The V end lost 2 bases, the J end lost 5 bases, and 9 bases lay between the germline ends.

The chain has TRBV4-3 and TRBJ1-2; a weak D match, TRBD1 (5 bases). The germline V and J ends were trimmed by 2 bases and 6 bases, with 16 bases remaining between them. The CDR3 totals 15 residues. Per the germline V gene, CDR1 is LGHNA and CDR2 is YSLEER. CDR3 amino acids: CASSQYKGVSDGYTF. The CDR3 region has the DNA TGCGCCAGCAGCCAATATAAAGGGGTGAGTGATGGCTACACCTTC.